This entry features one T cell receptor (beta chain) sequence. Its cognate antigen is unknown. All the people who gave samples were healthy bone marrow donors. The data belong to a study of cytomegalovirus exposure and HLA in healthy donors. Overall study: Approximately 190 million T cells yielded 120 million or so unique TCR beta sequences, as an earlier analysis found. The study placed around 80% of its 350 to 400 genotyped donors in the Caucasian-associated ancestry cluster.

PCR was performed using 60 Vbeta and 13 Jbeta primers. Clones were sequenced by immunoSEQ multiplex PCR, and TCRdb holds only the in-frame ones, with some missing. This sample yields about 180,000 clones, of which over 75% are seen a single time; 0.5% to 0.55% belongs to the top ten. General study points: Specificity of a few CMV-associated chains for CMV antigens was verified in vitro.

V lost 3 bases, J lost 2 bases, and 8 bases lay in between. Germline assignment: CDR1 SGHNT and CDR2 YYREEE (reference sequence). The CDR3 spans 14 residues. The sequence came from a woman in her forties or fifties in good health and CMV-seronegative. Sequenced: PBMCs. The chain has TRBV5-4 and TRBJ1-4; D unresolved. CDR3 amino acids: CASSSHTTNEKLFF. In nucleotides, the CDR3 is TGTGCCAGCAGCTCACACACCACTAATGAAAAACTGTTTTTT. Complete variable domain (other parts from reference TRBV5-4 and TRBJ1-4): ETGVTQSPTHLIKTRGQQVTLRCSSQSGHNTVSWYQQALGQGPQFIFQYYREEENGRGNFPPRFSGLQFPNYSSELNVNALELDDSALYLCASSSHTTNEKLFFGSGTQLSVL.